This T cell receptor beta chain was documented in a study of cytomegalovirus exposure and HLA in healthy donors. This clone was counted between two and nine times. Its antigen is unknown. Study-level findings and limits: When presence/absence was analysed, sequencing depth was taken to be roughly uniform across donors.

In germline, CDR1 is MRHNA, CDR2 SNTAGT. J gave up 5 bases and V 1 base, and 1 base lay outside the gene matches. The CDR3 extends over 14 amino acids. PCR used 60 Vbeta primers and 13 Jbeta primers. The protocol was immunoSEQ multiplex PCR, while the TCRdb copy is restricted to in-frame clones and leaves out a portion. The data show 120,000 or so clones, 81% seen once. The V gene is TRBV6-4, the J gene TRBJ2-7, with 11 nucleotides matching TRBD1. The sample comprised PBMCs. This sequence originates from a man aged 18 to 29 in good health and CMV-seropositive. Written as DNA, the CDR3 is TGTGCCAGCAGTGACTGGACAGGGGGCCACGAGCAGTACTTC. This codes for CASSDWTGGHEQYF.